These 30 T cell receptor beta chains were sequenced from one sample in a study of T cell responses to AZD1222 COVID-19 vaccine (dated by TCRdb to the early 2020s). The time point label of this sample denotes: baseline before first vaccination. The method behind the library was the immunoSEQ multiplex PCR assay. The table was pulled from immuneACCESS by TCRdb, which kept in-frame rearrangements only. Such tables lose some clones; where checked, under half of the loss comes from unresolved V genes, and the rest has no known cause. This sample's table carries over 130,000 clones. The ten largest clones represent about 2.2% of the sample. Specimen: peripheral blood. The receptors were gathered from an adult in good health.

The rearrangement links TRBV19 to TRBJ1-1, with unresolved D. CDR3 length equals 13 residues. Germline V gives CDR1 LNHDA, CDR2 SQIVND (reference sequence). V lost 5 bases and J lost 5, with 12 bases in between. CDR3 loop: CASSPMGGTEAFF. The CDR3 bases are TGTGCCAGTAGTCCGATGGGAGGGACTGAAGCTTTCTTT.

The gene calls are TRBV6-6 and TRBJ2-1; D might be TRBD2 (7 bases). Germline lookup yields CDR1 MNHNY and CDR2 SVGAGI (reference sequence). The CDR3 is 17 residues long. V was clipped by 5 bases and J by 5 bases, with 22 bases between them. CDR3 nucleotides: TGTGCCAGCAGTCCCCGGTTTGTCGGGGGGCTTAACAATGAGCAGTTCTTC. It encodes CASSPRFVGGLNNEQFF.

The chain carries TRBV4-3 and TRBJ1-1; D unclear. The germline gives CDR1 LGHNA, CDR2 YSLEER. V lost 0 bases to trimming and J lost 0 bases, with 8 bases between them. The CDR3 is 15 amino acids. Here the CDR3 reads CASSQDRVMNTEAFF. The CDR3 coding sequence is TGCGCCAGCAGCCAAGATAGGGTTATGAACACTGAAGCTTTCTTT.

The chain employs TRBV29-1 and TRBJ1-2; tentatively, D is TRBD1 (5 bases). The CDR3 has 11 residues. V lost 6 bases, J lost 5 bases, and 10 bases lay in between. Germline lookup yields CDR1 SQVTM and CDR2 ANQGSEA. This chain's CDR3 is CSVDPGYGYTF. The CDR3 bases are TGCAGCGTGGACCCAGGGTATGGCTACACCTTC.

The genes are TRBV28 and TRBJ1-1; D is undetermined. In germline, CDR1 is MDHEN, CDR2 SYDVKM. CDR3 size: 11 residues. The germline V and J ends were trimmed by 7 bases and 1 base, with 4 bases remaining between them. The CDR3 reads CASTGNTEAFF. CDR3 DNA: TGTGCCAGCACGGGGAACACTGAAGCTTTCTTT.

This chain joins TRBV2 and TRBJ1-4; unclear D gene. V shed 8 bases and J shed 8 bases, with 15 bases lying between them. Germline V gene sequence: CDR1 SNHLY, CDR2 FYNNEI. The CDR3 runs 13 residues. The CDR3 DNA reads TGTGCCAGCTCCCCCGCACCCCACGAAAAACTGTTTTTT. Its protein product is CASSPAPHEKLFF. Full variable domain (missing parts from reference TRBV2 and TRBJ1-4): EPEVTQTPSHQVTQMGQEVILRCVPISNHLYFYWYRQILGQKVEFLVSFYNNEISEKSEIFDDQFSVERPDGSNFTLKIRSTKLEDSAMYFCASSPAPHEKLFFGSGTQLSVL.

With respect to this clone: Relative to the germline gene, one junction end is altered; a read error may explain this. The chain is built from TRBV7-3 and TRBJ2-6, with D possibly being TRBD1 (6 bases). This CDR3 comprises 16 residues. CDR1 and CDR2 (germline): SGHTA, FQGTGA. The chain's CDR3 is CASRLTGNSGANVLTF. For the CDR3, the DNA is TGTGCCAGCAGATTAACAGGGAACTCTGGGGCCAACGTCCTGACTTTC.

The chain couples TRBV5-1 to TRBJ1-6; D not certain. Trimming took 5 bases from V and 7 from J, leaving 10 bases between them. CDR3 length equals 13 residues. The V gene's germline CDR1 is SGHRS and CDR2 YFSETQ. CDR3 in DNA: TGCGCCAGCAGAGAAATAGACAATTCACCCCTCCACTTT. As protein: CASREIDNSPLHF. The full variable domain, completed using reference TRBV5-1 and TRBJ1-6, is KAGVTQTPRYLIKTRGQQVTLSCSPISGHRSVSWYQQTPGQGLQFLFEYFSETQRNKGNFPGRFSGRQFSNSRSEMNVSTLELGDSALYLCASREIDNSPLHFGNGTRLTVT.

The CDR3 is CASRKGGQGGEQYF. The CDR3 DNA follows: TGTGCCAGCAGAAAAGGGGGACAGGGGGGCGAGCAGTACTTC. The chain links TRBV5-4 to TRBJ2-7; 11 nucleotides line up with TRBD1. The CDR3 is made up of 14 amino acids. The germline CDR1 and CDR2 sequences are SGHNT and YYREEE (reference sequence). The trim removed 5 bases at V and 6 bases at J, leaving 7 bases unmatched.

The gene calls are TRBV28 and TRBJ1-3; D gene ambiguous. The CDR3 is 15 amino acids. The germline CDR1 and CDR2 sequences are MDHEN and SYDVKM. Between the trimmed V and J ends, which lost 1 base and 0 bases, there was a span of 7 bases. This CDR3 reads CASSLSERSGNTIYF. CDR3 nucleotides: TGTGCCAGCAGTTTATCCGAGCGCTCTGGAAACACCATATATTTT.

The rearrangement links TRBV6-1 to TRBJ1-3; D unresolved. Between the trimmed V and J ends, which lost 3 bases and 1 base, there was a span of 7 bases. The germline CDR1 and CDR2 sequences are MNHNS and SASEGT. The CDR3 length is 14 residues. The CDR3 region is CASSEKISGNTIYF. The CDR3 DNA reads TGTGCCAGCAGTGAGAAGATTTCTGGAAACACCATATATTTT.

The rearrangement uses TRBV6-6 and TRBJ1-2, with D maybe TRBD1 (5 bases). The CDR3 covers 16 residues. Trimming left V 2 bases short and J 1 base short, with 14 bases between. From germline, CDR1 is MNHNY and CDR2 SVGAGI (reference sequence). This CDR3 reads CASSYGFEGFNYGYTF. The CDR3 DNA reads as TGTGCCAGCAGTTACGGGTTCGAGGGGTTTAACTATGGCTACACCTTC.

This chain connects TRBV5-5 to TRBJ1-1; D possibly corresponds to TRBD1 (5 bases). The CDR3 is 14 residues long. The V end lost 3 bases, the J end lost 6 bases, and 15 bases lay between the germline ends. CDR1 SGHKS and CDR2 YYEKEE come from the germline V gene (reference sequence). CDR3 DNA: TGTGCCAGCAGCTCTACAGGAGTTGGGGCTGAAGCTTTCTTT. Its translation: CASSSTGVGAEAFF.

This chain uses TRBV20-1 with TRBJ2-5; D uncertain. The V gene's germline CDR1 is DFQATT and CDR2 SNEGSKA (reference sequence). The CDR3 spans 10 residues. V shed 6 bases and J shed 5 bases, with 7 bases lying between them. The CDR3 DNA is TGCAGTGCCCCGTGGGAGACCCAGTACTTC. This translates into CSAPWETQYF.

The chain is built from TRBV28 and TRBJ1-4; 10 nucleotides align to TRBD1. Trimming removed 6 bases from V and 8 bases from J; junction bases left unmatched: 15. The CDR3 contains 17 residues. Germline V gives CDR1 MDHEN, CDR2 SYDVKM. This CDR3 reads CASRRTATTGGNEKLFF. CDR3 DNA sequence: TGTGCCAGCAGACGTACCGCAACGACAGGGGGCAACGAAAAACTGTTTTTT.

The chain has TRBV2 and TRBJ1-5, with 8 bases lining up with TRBD1. CDR3 length equals 14 residues. Per the germline V gene, CDR1 is SNHLY and CDR2 is FYNNEI. Trimming at V came to 5 bases and at J to 3 bases, leaving 3 bases not matched to a gene. The CDR3 region has the DNA TGTGCCAGCAGTCTGACAGGGGTCAATCAGCCCCAGCATTTT. Protein: CASSLTGVNQPQHF.

V usage is TRBV6-5 and J usage is TRBJ1-1, with no clear D. There are 12 residues in the CDR3. CDR1 is MNHEY and CDR2 is SVGAGI in the germline V gene. The ends were cut back, 4 bases at V and 0 bases at J, with 3 bases in the middle. CDR3 nucleotides: TGTGCCAGCAGTTCCGTGAACACTGAAGCTTTCTTT. Amino acids: CASSSVNTEAFF.

The V call is TRBV19, the J call TRBJ1-3; weak D call: TRBD1 (6 bases). Trimming removed 7 bases from V and 5 bases from J, with 15 bases in between. Germline V lookup: CDR1 LNHDA, CDR2 SQIVND (reference sequence). The CDR3 runs 14 residues. As DNA, the CDR3 is TGTGCCAGTAATTTTCAGGACAGCAGAAACACCATATATTTT. This codes for CASNFQDSRNTIYF.

The rearrangement links TRBV4-1 to TRBJ2-5, with 10 bases that match TRBD2. The CDR3 runs 16 residues. The J segment lost 5 bases and the V segment lost 2 bases, leaving 8 bases of the junction unmatched. Germline-derived CDR1 and CDR2 are MGHRA and YSYEKL. In DNA, the CDR3 is TGCGCCAGCAGCCAACAGTTAGCGGGGGGCGGGGAGACCCAGTACTTC. Protein product: CASSQQLAGGGETQYF.

The rearrangement joins TRBV7-2 to TRBJ2-1, with D unclear. The CDR3 is made up of 11 amino acids. Deletions cut 6 bases from V and 10 bases from J, with 10 bases between. The germline gives CDR1 SGHTA, CDR2 FQGNSA. The CDR3 protein is CASREQREQFF. DNA for the CDR3: TGTGCCAGCAGAGAGCAGAGGGAGCAGTTCTTC.

V gene TRBV4-2 combines with J gene TRBJ2-3, with D unclear. V was shortened by 6 bases and J by 0 bases, with 22 bases between the two germline ends. From germline, CDR1 is LGHNA and CDR2 YNFKEQ. This CDR3 has 18 amino acids. The CDR3 nucleotides are TGTGCCAGCAGTGAAGCCTTTGGGAACCTAATTAGCACAGATACGCAGTATTTT. Protein sequence: CASSEAFGNLISTDTQYF.

This chain uses TRBV6-2 or TRBV6-3 with TRBJ2-3, with 10 bases fitting TRBD2. V lost 2 bases, J lost 5 bases, and 7 bases stayed unmatched. The CDR3 sequence is 16 residues long. In germline, CDR1 is MNHEY, CDR2 SVGEGT. The CDR3 is CASSYELAGERDTQYF. CDR3 nucleotides: TGTGCCAGCAGTTACGAGCTAGCGGGGGAAAGAGATACGCAGTATTTT.

V gene TRBV5-1 combines with J gene TRBJ1-6; no definite D call. Germline CDR1 reads SGHRS; CDR2 reads YFSETQ. The CDR3 consists of 14 residues. V was shortened by 1 base and J by 5 bases, with 7 bases between the two germline ends. This chain's CDR3 is CASSLLSDNSPLHF. The CDR3, as DNA: TGCGCCAGCAGCTTGCTGTCAGATAATTCACCCCTCCACTTT.

The chain has TRBV7-2 and TRBJ2-7, with TRBD2 matching over 15 bases. The CDR3 runs to 15 residues. Looked up from germline, CDR1 is SGHTA and CDR2 is FQGNSA. The ends lost 4 bases at V and 3 bases at J; junction bases unmatched: 1. This chain's CDR3 is CASSWTSGGDYEQYF. The CDR3 region has the DNA TGTGCCAGCAGCTGGACTAGCGGGGGGGACTACGAGCAGTACTTC.

The chain has TRBV9 and TRBJ2-2, with D perhaps being TRBD1 or TRBD2 (6 bases each). Trimming cost V 0 bases and J 4 bases, with 13 bases left between them. From germline, CDR1 is SGDLS and CDR2 YYNGEE. The CDR3 loop spans 16 amino acids. The CDR3, as DNA: TGTGCCAGCAGCGTAGTAGGAGGGGGAGTCACCGGGGAGCTGTTTTTT. This gives the protein CASSVVGGGVTGELFF.

The chain carries TRBV11-3 and TRBJ2-2; D is unresolved. The CDR3 loop spans 12 amino acids. V was pared by 1 base and J by 6 bases, with 3 bases between. Germline V gene lookup returns CDR1 SGHNT and CDR2 YENEEA. CDR3 coding DNA: TGTGCCAGCAGCTTAGGGTCCGGGGAGCTGTTTTTT. Its translation: CASSLGSGELFF.

The genes are TRBV6-5 and TRBJ1-1, with 7 bases identical to TRBD1. The ends lost 7 bases at V and 5 bases at J; junction bases unmatched: 10. CDR1 MNHEY and CDR2 SVGAGI come from the germline V gene. The CDR3 length is 14 residues. The DNA for the CDR3 is TGTGCCAGCAAGGCGTGGACAGGAAGGACTGAAGCTTTCTTT. Protein product: CASKAWTGRTEAFF.

The rearrangement uses TRBV28 and TRBJ1-4; perhaps TRBD1 as D (6 bases). The V end was cut by 8 bases, the J end by 5 bases, with 18 bases between. CDR1 and CDR2 from the germline V gene are MDHEN and SYDVKM. The CDR3 consists of 15 residues. The CDR3 nucleotides are TGTGCCAGCGGCAAGGGGGGAGTAGGGAATGAAAAACTGTTTTTT. Translating gives CASGKGGVGNEKLFF.

The rearrangement links TRBV12-3 or TRBV12-4 to TRBJ1-2, with D perhaps TRBD1 (6 bases). The CDR3 covers 13 residues. V gave up 5 bases and J gave up 6 bases, with 13 bases separating them. The CDR3 here is CASSTGRRDGYTF. In DNA form, the CDR3 reads TGTGCCAGCAGTACAGGGAGACGGGATGGCTACACCTTC.

The chain is built from TRBV28 and TRBJ2-7; perhaps D is TRBD1 or TRBD2 (7 bases each). The CDR3 is 15 amino acids. Germline-derived CDR1 and CDR2 are MDHEN and SYDVKM. The V gene lost 7 bases and the J gene lost 4 bases, with 20 bases spanning the gap. The CDR3 spells CASTRGGDRIYEQYF. Here the CDR3 DNA reads TGTGCCAGCACCAGAGGGGGGGACAGAATTTACGAGCAGTACTTC.